The clone carrying this T cell receptor (beta chain) was observed a handful of times. Antigen specificity is unknown. The V end was cut by 6 bases, the J end by 4 bases, with 12 bases between. CDR3 length: 13 amino acids. TCRdb processed the RT-PCR reads anew with MiXCR; each CDR3 protein has one entry. The sample has approximately 310,000 distinct CDR3 sequences; roughly a fifth are singletons. The sample belongs to a study of response to subunit inactivated influenza vaccine. Notes on the study in general: Researchers suggested that each seasonal influenza vaccination recruits few new T cells.

This clonotype was obtained from a man between 50 and 75 years old who received an inactivated influenza vaccine. The sample consisted of PBMCs from blood, taken approximately 22 months after vaccination. The chain has TRBV12-3 or TRBV12-4 and TRBJ1-1; D remains unclear. The CDR3 DNA reads TGTGCCAGCAGACCCCCTGGGCTCACTGAAGCTTTCTTT. This sequence encodes CASRPPGLTEAFF.